What follows is one T cell receptor beta chain and its context. Antigen: not known. This specimen comes from a study of shared clonotypes between healthy human individuals. With 1 base removed from V and 3 bases from J, the gap between germline ends came to 9 bases. Germline CDR1 and CDR2: SEHNR and FQNEAQ (reference sequence). The CDR3 totals 15 residues. Produced via immunoSEQ multiplex PCR; TCRdb's table is partial and in-frame only. The sample lists 85,000 to 100,000 clones, 68% occurring once. Broader study findings: All-four-donor shared clonotypes had higher generation probabilities than non-shared clonotypes did. Generally, naive subsets came out with larger estimated richness than memory subsets.

This chain joins TRBV7-9 and TRBJ2-2; D could derive from TRBD1 or TRBD2 (6 bases each). The origin of this receptor is a man aged 25-45 years in good health. What was sequenced was memory CD8+ T cells sorted from blood. Subset here: CD45RO+ cells pooled with CCR7-negative TemRA cells. The CDR3 is CASSLGGGYTGELFF. DNA for the CDR3: TGTGCCAGCAGCTTAGGAGGGGGGTACACCGGGGAGCTGTTTTTT.